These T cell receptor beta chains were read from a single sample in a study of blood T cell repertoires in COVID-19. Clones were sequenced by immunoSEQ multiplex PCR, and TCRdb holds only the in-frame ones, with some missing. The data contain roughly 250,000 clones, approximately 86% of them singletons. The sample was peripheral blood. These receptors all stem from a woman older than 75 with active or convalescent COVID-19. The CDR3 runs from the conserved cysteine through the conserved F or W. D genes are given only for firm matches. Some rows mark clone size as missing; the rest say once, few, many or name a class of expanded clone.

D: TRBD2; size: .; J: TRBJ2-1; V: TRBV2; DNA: TGTGCCGGCGTTCGGGAGGACTCCTACAATGAGCAGTTCTTC; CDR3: CAGVREDSYNEQFF
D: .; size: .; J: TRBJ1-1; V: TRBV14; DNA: TGTGCCAGCAGCCCGTTAGGCAGGGAAGGAGCTGAAGCTTTCTTT; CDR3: CASSPLGREGAEAFF
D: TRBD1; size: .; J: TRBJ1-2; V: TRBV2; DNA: TGTGCCAGCAGTGGGGGACAGCTGAACCTCCGCTACACCTTC; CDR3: CASSGGQLNLRYTF
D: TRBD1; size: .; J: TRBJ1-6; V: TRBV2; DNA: TGTGCCAGCACCCTGGACAGGGCATCGAATTCACCCCTCCACTTT; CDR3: CASTLDRASNSPLHF
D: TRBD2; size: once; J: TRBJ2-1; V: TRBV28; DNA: TGTGCCAGCAGTTTGACTAGCGGGGGAGTTGACAATGAGCAGTTCTTC; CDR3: CASSLTSGGVDNEQFF
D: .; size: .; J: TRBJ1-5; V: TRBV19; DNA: TGTGCCAGTCGGGACACCGCCCAAGGCAATCAGCCCCAGCATTTT; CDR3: CASRDTAQGNQPQHF
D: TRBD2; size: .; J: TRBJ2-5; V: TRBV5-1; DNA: TGCGCCAGCAGCTTCACTAGCGGGCGCCAGTTGGAGACCCAGTACTTC; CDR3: CASSFTSGRQLETQYF
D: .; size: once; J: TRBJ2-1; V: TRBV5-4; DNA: TGTGCCAGCAGCTTGGGGGGGCGGGACAATGAGCAGTTCTTC; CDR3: CASSLGGRDNEQFF
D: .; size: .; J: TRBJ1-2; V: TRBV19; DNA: TGTGCCAGTAGTACTCAAGGAATCGCAGAGGGCTATGGCTACACCTTC; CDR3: CASSTQGIAEGYGYTF
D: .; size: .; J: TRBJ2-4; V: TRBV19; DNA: TGTGCCAGTAGTATAGGTCAGGGGGGAAACATTCAGTACTTC; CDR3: CASSIGQGGNIQYF
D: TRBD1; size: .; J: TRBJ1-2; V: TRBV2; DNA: TGTGCCAGCAGTCTAACCGGGACAGGGTCGCATGGCTACACCTTC; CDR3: CASSLTGTGSHGYTF
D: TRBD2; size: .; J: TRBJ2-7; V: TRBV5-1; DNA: TGCGCCAGCAGCGCGGGGGGCGGACCCTACGAGCAGTACTTC; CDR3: CASSAGGGPYEQYF
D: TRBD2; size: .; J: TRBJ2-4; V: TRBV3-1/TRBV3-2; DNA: TGTGCCAGCAGCCGAGGTAGCGGGGGGGGAAACATTCAGTACTTC; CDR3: CASSRGSGGGNIQYF
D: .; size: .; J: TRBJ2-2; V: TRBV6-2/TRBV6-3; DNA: TGTGCCAGCAGTGCTCGAGGTAGCGGAAACACCGGGGAGCTGTTTTTT; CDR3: CASSARGSGNTGELFF
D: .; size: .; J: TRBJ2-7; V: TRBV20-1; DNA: TGCAGTGCTAGAAGAGCGGACGAGCAGTACTTC; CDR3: CSARRADEQYF
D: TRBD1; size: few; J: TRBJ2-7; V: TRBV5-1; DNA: TGCGCCAGCAGCTTGAGGGGACAGGGTACCAACGAGCAGTACTTC; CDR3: CASSLRGQGTNEQYF
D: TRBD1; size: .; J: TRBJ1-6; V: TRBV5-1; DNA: TGCGCCAGCAGCTTGGCAGGGGGATCCATTGCACCCCTCCACTTT; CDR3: CASSLAGGSIAPLHF
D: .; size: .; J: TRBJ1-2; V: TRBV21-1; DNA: TGTGCCAGCAGCAACGGGTACACAGGGGGAGGGCAATATGGCTACACCTTC; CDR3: CASSNGYTGGGQYGYTF